A single sample gave rise to the 22 T cell receptor beta chains below, sequenced in a study of T cells and Merkel cell carcinoma outcomes. This table comes from immunoSEQ multiplex PCR, and its TCRdb copy is limited to in-frame clones, with some not included. The profile shows about 15,000 clones, roughly 79% of them singletons. Sample: tumor tissue from Merkel cell carcinoma. These receptors were taken from a human donor with Merkel cell carcinoma.

V is TRBV5-1 and J is TRBJ1-4; weak D call: TRBD1 (5 bases). Germline V gene lookup returns CDR1 SGHRS and CDR2 YFSETQ. This CDR3 contains 13 residues. Trimming cost V 8 bases and J 4 bases, with 12 bases left between them. The CDR3 DNA is TGCGCCAGTTCTGGGGGGGTTAATGAAAAACTGTTTTTT. The encoded protein is CASSGGVNEKLFF. The variable domain in full, with the rest retrieved from reference TRBV5-1 and TRBJ1-4, is KAGVTQTPRYLIKTRGQQVTLSCSPISGHRSVSWYQQTPGQGLQFLFEYFSETQRNKGNFPGRFSGRQFSNSRSEMNVSTLELGDSALYLCASSGGVNEKLFFGSGTQLSVL.

The V gene is TRBV4-1, the J gene TRBJ2-1; perhaps TRBD1 as D (5 bases). CDR3 size: 13 residues. V dropped 2 bases and J dropped 7 bases, with 9 bases sitting between them. Germline V lookup: CDR1 MGHRA, CDR2 YSYEKL. The CDR3 protein is CASSQNPGNEQFF. CDR3 in DNA: TGCGCCAGCAGCCAAAACCCAGGGAATGAGCAGTTCTTC.

The chain has TRBV15 and TRBJ1-4; D remains ambiguous. CDR3 length: 19 amino acids. Germline lookup yields CDR1 LNHNV and CDR2 YYDKDF (reference sequence). V was clipped by 4 bases and J by 4 bases, with 25 bases between them. CDR3 amino acids: CATSKDGRENRAGNEKLFF. CDR3 nucleotide sequence: TGTGCCACCAGCAAAGATGGAAGAGAAAACAGAGCTGGTAATGAAAAACTGTTTTTT.

V usage is TRBV6-5 and J usage is TRBJ1-1; D is unresolved. V was shortened by 1 base and J by 0 bases, with 6 bases between the two germline ends. CDR1 MNHEY and CDR2 SVGAGI come from the germline V gene. CDR3 length equals 14 residues. CDR3 amino acids: CASSYYGLNTEAFF. CDR3 DNA sequence: TGTGCCAGCAGTTACTACGGATTGAACACTGAAGCTTTCTTT.

The chain uses TRBV2 and TRBJ1-5; possibly TRBD1 for D (5 bases). Germline V lookup: CDR1 SNHLY, CDR2 FYNNEI. The CDR3 is made up of 13 amino acids. V lost 8 bases and J lost 3, with 11 bases in between. CDR3 DNA: TGTGCCAGCGGGACGGAACTCAATCAGCCCCAGCATTTT. This sequence encodes CASGTELNQPQHF.

The table lists this clone with a count of one. The V and J genes are TRBV29-1 and TRBJ2-3; 8 bases fit TRBD1. Germline CDR1 SQVTM, CDR2 ANQGSEA. After removal of 4 bases from V and 4 bases from J, the junction contained 7 bases not matched to a gene. The length of the CDR3 is 14 residues. This CDR3 reads CSVGNRGMADTQYF. The CDR3 coding sequence is TGCAGCGTTGGCAACAGGGGGATGGCAGATACGCAGTATTTT.

The chain couples TRBV7-9 to TRBJ2-5; TRBD1 matches at 9 bases. J was trimmed by 5 bases and V by 4 bases; bases with no gene match: 5. This CDR3 spans 14 amino acids. The germline V gene has CDR1 SEHNR and CDR2 FQNEAQ (reference sequence). This chain's CDR3 is CASSSGQGRETQYF. The CDR3 nucleotides read TGTGCCAGCAGCTCGGGACAGGGAAGGGAGACCCAGTACTTC. Variable domain in full (rest from reference TRBV7-9 and TRBJ2-5): DTGVSQNPRHKITKRGQNVTFRCDPISEHNRLYWYRQTLGQGPEFLTYFQNEAQLEKSRLLSDRFSAERPKGSFSTLEIQRTEQGDSAMYLCASSSGQGRETQYFGPGTRLLVL.

Only a few counts were recorded for this clone. This chain links TRBV11-2 with TRBJ2-7; D gene ambiguous. The CDR3 is 12 amino acids. Trimming shortened V by 0 bases and J by 5 bases, and 5 bases separated the two germline ends. Germline CDR1 reads SGHAT; CDR2 reads FQNNGV. The CDR3 region has the DNA TGTGCCAGCAGCTTAGATATTGACGAGCAGTACTTC. It codes for CASSLDIDEQYF.

The chain uses TRBV2 and TRBJ1-5; D is uncertain. This CDR3 is 13 amino acids long. The germline V gene encodes CDR1 SNHLY and CDR2 FYNNEI. V lost 4 bases and J lost 0, with 4 bases in between. The CDR3: CASSVFSNQPQHF. As DNA, the CDR3 is TGTGCCAGCAGTGTTTTTAGCAATCAGCCCCAGCATTTT.

A few counts support this clone. The rearrangement links TRBV30 to TRBJ1-5; tentative D call: TRBD1 (5 bases). Germline lookup yields CDR1 GTSNPN and CDR2 SVGIG (reference sequence). With 1 base removed from V and 4 bases from J, the gap between germline ends came to 8 bases. This CDR3 is built from 13 residues. The CDR3 DNA reads as TGTGCCTGGAGTGGGGGGGAAAATCAGCCCCAGCATTTT. Protein sequence: CAWSGGENQPQHF.

The chain joins TRBV5-6 to TRBJ2-7; D might be TRBD2 (5 bases). This CDR3 has 14 amino acids. The germline V gene encodes CDR1 SGHDT and CDR2 YYEEEE. Deletions cut 0 bases from V and 6 bases from J, with 13 bases between. The CDR3, as DNA: TGTGCCAGCAGCTTGGGACTACAGACGGGCGAGCAGTACTTC. This gives the protein CASSLGLQTGEQYF.

The chain recombines TRBV11-2 with TRBJ1-4, with D unclear. CDR1 is SGHAT, CDR2 FQNNGV, per germline. This CDR3 is 12 amino acids long. V was cut by 1 base and J by 7 bases, with 4 bases left in between. CDR3 in DNA: TGTGCCAGCAGCTTAGTTGCTGAAAAACTGTTTTTT. It translates to CASSLVAEKLFF.

The chain joins TRBV5-1 to TRBJ2-3; a weak D match, TRBD1 (6 bases). Germline V gene sequence: CDR1 SGHRS, CDR2 YFSETQ. This CDR3 is built from 16 residues. V was pared by 10 bases and J by 5 bases, with 26 bases between. In DNA, the CDR3 is TGCGCCGGACATTACAGGGCTCCGACCTCGGGAGATACGCAGTATTTT. This gives the protein CAGHYRAPTSGDTQYF.

The rearrangement joins TRBV5-4 to TRBJ1-5; tentative D call: TRBD1 (5 bases). The CDR3 consists of 15 residues. Trimming left V 3 bases short and J 3 bases short, with 13 bases between. Germline V gene lookup returns CDR1 SGHNT and CDR2 YYREEE (reference sequence). CDR3 sequence: CASSSSPRDNQPQHF. In DNA form, the CDR3 reads TGTGCCAGCAGCTCTTCCCCCAGGGACAATCAGCCCCAGCATTTT.

V and J are TRBV6-6 and TRBJ1-4; D is unclear. Germline CDR1 and CDR2: MNHNY and SVGAGI (reference sequence). The V and J ends lost 2 bases and 10 bases respectively, with 11 bases between them. The CDR3 sequence is 13 residues long. The CDR3 loop reads CASSYSRAGKLFF. The CDR3 coding sequence is TGTGCCAGCAGTTACAGTAGGGCCGGAAAACTGTTTTTT.

The chain has TRBV27 and TRBJ2-7; D might be TRBD1 (5 bases). The length of the CDR3 is 13 residues. The V end was cut by 6 bases, the J end by 3 bases, with 12 bases between. CDR1 is MNHEY, CDR2 SMNVEV, per germline (reference sequence). This CDR3 is CASSLTGSYEQYF. CDR3 nucleotide sequence: TGTGCCAGCAGCCTCACAGGTAGCTACGAGCAGTACTTC.

The sample holds one count of this clone. The chain couples TRBV4-1 to TRBJ2-2, with D perhaps TRBD1 (6 bases). CDR3 length: 19 residues. The germline CDR1 and CDR2 sequences are MGHRA and YSYEKL. V lost 0 bases to trimming and J lost 4 bases, with 21 bases between them. CDR3 protein: CASSQDQRPGDVSTGELFF. CDR3 sequence (DNA): TGCGCCAGCAGCCAAGATCAGAGGCCAGGGGACGTATCCACCGGGGAGCTGTTTTTT.

The chain employs TRBV27 and TRBJ2-2; 14 nucleotides match TRBD2. Germline CDR1 MNHEY, CDR2 SMNVEV (reference sequence). This CDR3 is built from 15 residues. J was trimmed by 6 bases and V by 6 bases; bases with no gene match: 3. The CDR3 protein is CASSQGLAGAGELFF. In DNA form, the CDR3 reads TGTGCCAGCAGCCAGGGACTAGCGGGAGCCGGGGAGCTGTTTTTT.

The V and J genes are TRBV6-1 and TRBJ2-1; possibly TRBD2 for D (5 bases). This CDR3 comprises 11 residues. Germline V lookup: CDR1 MNHNS, CDR2 SASEGT. Trimming removed 6 bases from V and 6 bases from J, with 6 bases in between. The CDR3 protein is CASRLGNEQFF. The CDR3 DNA reads TGTGCCAGCAGACTAGGCAATGAGCAGTTCTTC.

The chain combines TRBV4-1 with TRBJ2-3; D ambiguous. The CDR3 consists of 13 residues. Germline CDR1 MGHRA, CDR2 YSYEKL. V was trimmed by 0 bases and J by 6 bases, leaving 7 bases between them. The chain's CDR3 is CASSQEEPDTQYF. CDR3 nucleotide sequence: TGCGCCAGCAGCCAAGAGGAGCCGGATACGCAGTATTTT.

The sample holds a few counts of this clone. At one end, the junction sequence differs from germline, possibly due to a read error. The V gene is TRBV6-5, the J gene TRBJ1-1; no firm D call. Germline CDR1 and CDR2: MNHEY and SVGAGI. The CDR3 length is 11 residues. DNA of the CDR3: TGTGCCAGCTCCGCGAACGCTGAAGCTTTCTTT. Residues: CASSANAEAFF.

This clone was picked up one time. The gene calls are TRBV5-1 and TRBJ1-1; 7 nucleotides match TRBD1. The CDR3 is 15 residues long. Germline CDR1 SGHRS, CDR2 YFSETQ. V gave up 5 bases and J gave up 2 bases; unmatched junction bases: 9. Written as DNA, the CDR3 is TGCGCCAGCAGGGGGGAGACAGGGACCAACACTGAAGCTTTCTTT. Translating it yields CASRGETGTNTEAFF.